A selection of T cell receptor beta chains follows, all from one sample in a study of OX40 agonist ivuxolimab in advanced cancers. Clones were sequenced by immunoSEQ multiplex PCR, and TCRdb holds only the in-frame ones, with some missing. Of tens of thousands of clones listed, roughly 87% are singletons. This sample comprised CD4+ or CD8+ T cells sorted from blood, obtained in a trial of the OX40 agonist ivuxolimab. Receptors were obtained from an adult with an advanced solid tumor such as melanoma, head and neck, liver or kidney cancer. The CDR3 runs from the conserved cysteine through the conserved F or W. The D gene is left open where the match is weak. A row's size may be missing; if present it is once, few, many or a size class.

TRBV5-6,-,-,TRBJ1-6,CASSFGRNSPLHF,TGTGCCAGCAGCTTTGGCCGTAATTCACCCCTCCACTTT
TRBV28,-,-,TRBJ2-5,CASSFGSQEAQYF,TGTGCCAGCAGTTTCGGGTCCCAAGAGGCCCAGTACTTC
TRBV6-6,-,TRBD1,TRBJ2-7,CAISTGGEQYF,TGTGCCATATCGACAGGGGGCGAGCAGTACTTC
TRBV10-1,-,TRBD1,TRBJ2-7,CASLGDRDADSYEQYF,TGCGCCAGCCTTGGGGACAGGGACGCCGACTCCTACGAGCAGTACTTC
TRBV9,-,-,TRBJ2-1,CASSVGEASSFPYNEQFF,TGTGCCAGCAGCGTAGGAGAGGCTAGCTCGTTCCCCTACAATGAGCAGTTCTTC
TRBV27,-,TRBD2,TRBJ2-2,CASQRRGGVGELFF,TGTGCCAGCCAGAGGCGGGGGGGGGTCGGGGAGCTGTTTTTT
TRBV2,-,TRBD1,TRBJ1-5,CASSRDREPQHF,TGTGCCAGCAGCCGGGACAGGGAACCCCAGCATTTT
TRBV19,-,-,TRBJ2-7,CASSPRDGGYEQYF,TGTGCCAGTAGTCCGAGAGACGGAGGCTACGAGCAGTACTTC
TRBV7-8,once,TRBD1,TRBJ2-2,CASSPLDRATNTGELFF,TGTGCCAGCAGCCCTCTTGACAGGGCCACGAACACCGGGGAGCTGTTTTTT
TRBV19,-,-,TRBJ2-3,CASGWSGQRTDTQYF,TGTGCCAGTGGATGGTCAGGGCAACGCACAGATACGCAGTATTTT